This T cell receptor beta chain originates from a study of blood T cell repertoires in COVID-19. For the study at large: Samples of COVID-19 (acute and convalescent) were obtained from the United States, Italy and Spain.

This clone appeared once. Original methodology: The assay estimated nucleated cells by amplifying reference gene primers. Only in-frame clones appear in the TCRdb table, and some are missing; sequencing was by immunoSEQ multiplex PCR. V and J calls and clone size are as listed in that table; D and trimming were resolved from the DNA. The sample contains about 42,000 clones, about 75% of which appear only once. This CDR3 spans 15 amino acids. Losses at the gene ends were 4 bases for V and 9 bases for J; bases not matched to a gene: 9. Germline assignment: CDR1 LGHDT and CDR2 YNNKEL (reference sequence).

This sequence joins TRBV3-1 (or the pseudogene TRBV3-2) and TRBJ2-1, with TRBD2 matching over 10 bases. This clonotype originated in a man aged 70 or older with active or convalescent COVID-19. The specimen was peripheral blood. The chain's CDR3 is CASSPLAGGVGEQFF. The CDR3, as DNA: TGTGCCAGCAGCCCCTTAGCGGGGGGAGTGGGTGAGCAGTTCTTC.